These 23 T cell receptor beta chains came from one sample sequenced in a study of regulatory T cells in long-lasting Graves disease. iRepertoire HTBI primers and Arm-PCR of CDR3 regions built TCR beta libraries. TCRdb reprocessed the multiplex PCR reads with MiXCR, giving one entry per CDR3 protein. The sample carries hundreds of thousands of distinct CDR3 sequences, roughly 16% recorded once. Time point specified: newly diagnosed GD, antithyroid drugs for less than 3 months. PBMC RNA was the source of the TCR library. The sample was also reused in another study, on T cells in Graves' hyperthyroidism and ophthalmopathy.

The material was peripheral blood mononuclear cells (PBMCs), obtained at new diagnosis, from a patient treated with antithyroid drugs. Source of these receptors: a woman younger than 45 with Graves disease.

In DNA form, the CDR3 reads TGTGCCAGCAGCCACGGGACTAGCCCGGGGTCCTACAATGAGCAGTTCTTC. It is translated as CASSHGTSPGSYNEQFF. This sequence joins TRBV5-4 and TRBJ2-1, with 9 bases matching TRBD2. The V gene's germline CDR1 is SGHNT and CDR2 YYREEE (reference sequence). The CDR3 extends over 17 amino acids. The V and J ends lost 4 bases and 1 base, in that order; junction bases with no gene match: 9.

The CDR3 region has the DNA TGCAGTGCTAGAGAGGGGGCTGGGATGAACACTGAAGCTTTCTTT. Encoded protein: CSAREGAGMNTEAFF. The chain carries TRBV20-1 and TRBJ1-1; the D gene is possibly TRBD1 (6 bases). The CDR3 is 15 amino acids. CDR1 and CDR2 (germline): DFQATT, SNEGSKA (reference sequence). The ends were cut back, 0 bases at V and 0 bases at J, with 11 bases in the middle.

The rearrangement links TRBV3-1 to TRBJ2-4; D is possibly TRBD2 (5 bases). The CDR3 consists of 15 residues. V gave up 2 bases and J gave up 3 bases, with 11 bases separating them. CDR1 is LGHDT and CDR2 is YNNKEL in the germline V gene (reference sequence). CDR3 sequence reads: CASSQPHGSKNIQYF. CDR3 bases: TGTGCCAGCAGCCAACCCCATGGGAGCAAAAACATTCAGTACTTC.

J is TRBJ2-6 and V is TRBV7-3, with D unclear. The CDR3 contains 16 residues. The V end lost 1 base, the J end lost 0 bases, and 7 bases lay between the germline ends. Germline V gene lookup returns CDR1 SGHTA and CDR2 FQGTGA. CDR3 sequence: CASSLIKSSGANVLTF. CDR3 bases: TGTGCCAGCAGCTTAATCAAGAGCTCTGGGGCCAACGTCCTGACTTTC.

The chain links TRBV5-1 to TRBJ2-2; tentative D call: TRBD1 (6 bases). There are 17 residues in the CDR3. The germline gives CDR1 SGHRS, CDR2 YFSETQ. V lost 0 bases, J lost 4 bases, and 16 bases lay in between. The DNA for the CDR3 is TGCGCCAGCAGCTTGGCCATAGGCAGGGGTGCCACCGGGGAGCTGTTTTTT. Protein product: CASSLAIGRGATGELFF.

The chain links TRBV30 to TRBJ2-1; 9 bases align to TRBD2. J lost 7 bases, V lost 5 bases, and 6 bases had no gene match. Looked up from germline, CDR1 is GTSNPN and CDR2 is SVGIG (reference sequence). The CDR3 has 13 amino acids. The CDR3: CAWSAGGRNEQFF. CDR3 DNA sequence: TGTGCCTGGTCGGCGGGAGGGCGGAATGAGCAGTTCTTC.

This clonotype was counted many times. The chain couples TRBV24-1 to TRBJ2-3; D remains ambiguous. Germline V gene data show CDR1 as KGHDR and CDR2 as SFDVKD. Trimming stripped 4 bases from V and 2 bases from J, with 6 bases between. The CDR3 totals 13 residues. The CDR3 DNA sequence: TGTGCCACCAGTGACCCGTACACAGATACGCAGTATTTT. It yields the protein CATSDPYTDTQYF.

Ten or more counts support this clonotype. The rearrangement links TRBV2 to TRBJ1-2, with D uncertain. CDR3 length equals 14 residues. V gave up 8 bases and J gave up 0 bases, with 13 bases separating them. Germline V CDR1 and CDR2: SNHLY, FYNNEI. The CDR3 nucleotides read TGTGCCAGCGGACGGATCGGGACTAACTATGGCTACACCTTC. It specifies CASGRIGTNYGYTF. The whole variable domain, remainder taken from reference TRBV2 and TRBJ1-2, is EPEVTQTPSHQVTQMGQEVILRCVPISNHLYFYWYRQILGQKVEFLVSFYNNEISEKSEIFDDQFSVERPDGSNFTLKIRSTKLEDSAMYFCASGRIGTNYGYTFGSGTRLTVV.

This clonotype was detected a few times. The gene calls are TRBV6-2 or TRBV6-3 and TRBJ2-3, with 9 bases lining up with TRBD1. The V segment lost 5 bases and the J segment 4 bases; nucleotides outside the gene matches: 7. The CDR3 contains 15 residues. CDR1 and CDR2 (germline): MNHEY, SVGEGT. CDR3: CASSEVGTGPDTQYF. CDR3 DNA sequence: TGTGCCAGCAGTGAAGTCGGGACAGGGCCAGATACGCAGTATTTT.

This clonotype was seen ten or more times. The V gene is TRBV7-3, the J gene TRBJ2-3, with 7 bases that match TRBD1. Germline-derived CDR1 and CDR2 are SGHTA and FQGTGA. The V segment lost 3 bases and the J segment 0 bases; nucleotides outside the gene matches: 3. This CDR3 has 15 residues. CDR3 nucleotides: TGTGCCAGCAGCTTGACAGGGCTTAGCACAGATACGCAGTATTTT. Translated, it gives CASSLTGLSTDTQYF.

This clonotype was observed many times. The chain employs TRBV24-1 and TRBJ1-2, with D possibly TRBD1 on 6 matching bases. The germline V and J ends were trimmed by 3 bases and 4 bases, with 8 bases remaining between them. CDR1 is KGHDR, CDR2 SFDVKD, per germline. The CDR3 sequence is 13 residues long. The CDR3 DNA follows: TGTGCCACCAGTGATCGGGGGGCCTATGGCTACACCTTC. Its translation: CATSDRGAYGYTF.

The chain combines TRBV20-1 with TRBJ2-1, with 9 bases lining up with TRBD1. Trimming at V came to 0 bases and at J to 4 bases, leaving 7 bases not matched to a gene. Per germline, CDR1 DFQATT and CDR2 SNEGSKA (reference sequence). The CDR3 length is 16 residues. For the CDR3, the DNA is TGCAGTGCTAGAGATTTGGGGACAGGGAGTTACAATGAGCAGTTCTTC. Protein product: CSARDLGTGSYNEQFF.

In this sample, this clonotype turned up many times. The chain uses TRBV19 and TRBJ1-5; D ambiguous. Between the trimmed V and J ends, which lost 2 bases and 0 bases, there was a span of 5 bases. Germline V gives CDR1 LNHDA, CDR2 SQIVND (reference sequence). The CDR3 is 14 amino acids. CDR3: CASSIKDSNQPQHF. DNA of the CDR3: TGTGCCAGTAGTATAAAGGATAGCAATCAGCCCCAGCATTTT.

The gene calls are TRBV7-2 and TRBJ2-7; TRBD1 matches 9 bases. The CDR3 consists of 15 residues. Trimming cost V 3 bases and J 6 bases; bases outside gene matches: 9. Per germline, CDR1 SGHTA and CDR2 FQGNSA. CDR3 protein: CASSFTGTGSREQYF. CDR3 nucleotide sequence: TGTGCCAGCAGCTTCACCGGGACAGGGTCGCGCGAGCAGTACTTC.

The table lists this clonotype with many counts. The genes are TRBV28 and TRBJ2-1, with 14 bases that match TRBD2. Germline CDR1 is MDHEN and CDR2 is SYDVKM. Unmatched junction bases numbered 10, after V lost 6 bases and J lost 9 bases. The CDR3 has 16 amino acids. The CDR3 DNA follows: TGTGCCAGCAGACCCCGAGGGGGACTAGCGGGAGTTGAGCAGTTCTTC. This gives the protein CASRPRGGLAGVEQFF.

This clonotype was recorded many times. The CDR3 region has the DNA TGTGCCAGCAGCGAAGACACTGAGCAGTTCTTC. Protein: CASSEDTEQFF. The chain employs TRBV12-3 or TRBV12-4 and TRBJ2-1; D is unresolved. Trimming removed 6 bases at V and 9 bases at J, with 9 bases between. CDR3 length: 11 residues.

There are a few counts of this clonotype. This sequence joins TRBV28 and TRBJ2-3, with D perhaps TRBD2 (6 bases). Trimming cost V 4 bases and J 0 bases, with 14 bases left between them. The CDR3 has 16 residues. From germline, CDR1 is MDHEN and CDR2 SYDVKM. The CDR3 is CASSSGLAQSTDTQYF. CDR3 in DNA: TGTGCCAGCAGTTCAGGGCTAGCGCAGAGCACAGATACGCAGTATTTT.

Ten or more counts support this clonotype. V and J are TRBV5-4 and TRBJ2-7; weak D call: TRBD2 (6 bases). The germline V and J ends were trimmed by 1 base and 7 bases, with 15 bases remaining between them. Germline loops: CDR1 SGHNT, CDR2 YYREEE (reference sequence). The CDR3 contains 14 residues. The CDR3 sequence is CASSLIREEMEQYF. In DNA, the CDR3 is TGTGCCAGCAGCTTGATCAGGGAGGAGATGGAGCAGTACTTC.

This clonotype was detected ten times or more. The chain couples TRBV7-8 to TRBJ2-7, with unresolved D. Germline CDR1 and CDR2: SGHVS and FQNEAQ. The CDR3 is 14 residues long. With 3 bases removed from V and 6 bases from J, the gap between germline ends came to 15 bases. The CDR3 region is CASSFVGMYSEQYF. Written as DNA, the CDR3 is TGTGCCAGCAGCTTCGTAGGGATGTATAGCGAGCAGTACTTC.

The rearrangement joins TRBV30 to TRBJ1-6, with D possibly matching TRBD1 (5 bases). The CDR3 covers 13 residues. Between the trimmed V and J ends, which lost 8 bases and 7 bases, there was a span of 15 bases. The germline CDR1 and CDR2 sequences are GTSNPN and SVGIG (reference sequence). The CDR3 DNA sequence: TGTGCCGCCCTGGGGGGATTCAATTCACCCCTCCACTTT. Translating it yields CAALGGFNSPLHF.

Many counts were recorded for this clonotype. This chain links TRBV12-3 or TRBV12-4 with TRBJ2-7; the D gene could be TRBD1 or TRBD2 (5 bases each). With 2 bases removed from V and 6 bases from J, the gap between germline ends came to 17 bases. There are 15 residues in the CDR3. The CDR3 here is CASSLSGRQSGEQYF. As DNA, the CDR3 is TGTGCCAGCAGTTTAAGCGGTCGACAGTCTGGCGAGCAGTACTTC.

This clonotype was picked up a small number of times. Being one base from a much bigger clone, this may be a read error. The rearrangement joins TRBV7-9 to TRBJ2-3, with 7 bases aligning to TRBD1. CDR1 is SEHNR, CDR2 FQNEAQ, per germline (reference sequence). The junction had 4 bases not matched to a gene; V was cut back by 5 bases and J by 2 bases. The CDR3 length is 14 residues. DNA of the CDR3: TGTGCCAGCAGCGTGGGACAGCCCACAGATACGCAGTATTTT. Amino acid sequence: CASSVGQPTDTQYF.

This clonotype was seen at least ten times. This chain connects TRBV27 to TRBJ1-5; TRBD1 might be the D (6 bases). V gave up 6 bases and J gave up 11 bases, with 17 bases separating them. Germline CDR1 reads MNHEY; CDR2 reads SMNVEV (reference sequence). This CDR3 spans 13 amino acids. This chain's CDR3 is CASRRGLEGAQHF. The CDR3 DNA follows: TGTGCCAGCAGACGGGGCCTGGAGGGGGCCCAGCATTTT.